Listed below are T cell receptor beta chains from one sample, sequenced in a study of shared clonotypes between healthy human individuals. Some clones are missing from TCRdb's copy, which holds only in-frame ones; the method was immunoSEQ multiplex PCR. The sample yields more than 400,000 clones, almost 97% seen once. Input material: naive CD4+ T cells sorted from blood. The receptors come from a woman aged 25 to 39 in good health. The CDR3 runs from the conserved cysteine through the conserved F or W. A D gene is named only where the DNA matches it firmly. Size is omitted from some rows. Given values are once, few, many or a class for expanded clones.

>TRBV27|NA|TRBJ2-6|NA
CASSPYVRPGANVLTF
TGTGCCAGCAGTCCATACGTGAGGCCTGGGGCCAACGTCCTGACTTTC
>TRBV30|NA|TRBJ1-1|NA
CAWSAQLVTEAFF
TGTGCCTGGAGTGCCCAACTTGTGACTGAAGCTTTCTTT
>TRBV5-6|NA|TRBJ2-7|NA
CASLIRNRVYEQYF
TGTGCCAGCCTAATAAGGAACAGGGTCTACGAGCAGTACTTC
>TRBV28|NA|TRBJ1-2|TRBD1
CASSLSPRQGNYGYTF
TGTGCCAGCAGTTTATCACCCAGACAGGGTAATTATGGCTACACCTTC
>TRBV28|once|TRBJ2-7|TRBD2
CASSSPRAASGSSYEQYF
TGTGCCAGCAGCTCCCCGAGGGCGGCCAGCGGGAGTTCCTACGAGCAGTACTTC
>TRBV10-3|NA|TRBJ2-1|NA
CAISDQGGYNEQFF
TGTGCCATCAGTGATCAGGGAGGTTACAATGAGCAGTTCTTC
>TRBV10-3|NA|TRBJ2-5|NA
CAISESKWVQETQYF
TGTGCCATCAGTGAGTCGAAGTGGGTCCAAGAGACCCAGTACTTC
>TRBV28|NA|TRBJ1-1|NA
CASSFGEKAFF
TGTGCCAGCAGTTTCGGAGAAAAAGCTTTCTTT
>TRBV11-1|NA|TRBJ2-1|TRBD1
CASNVGQGISYNEQFF
TGTGCCAGCAACGTAGGACAGGGGATATCCTACAATGAGCAGTTCTTC
>TRBV11-3|NA|TRBJ2-3|TRBD2
CASSTGTSGNSADTQYF
TGTGCCAGCAGCACCGGGACTAGCGGGAACTCTGCTGATACGCAGTATTTT
>TRBV27|NA|TRBJ2-7|TRBD2
CASSLSASGIPYEQYF
TGTGCCAGCAGTTTATCTGCTAGCGGAATCCCCTACGAGCAGTACTTC
>TRBV10-3|once|TRBJ2-7|TRBD2
CASSPPGLAVPYEQYF
TGTGCCAGCAGTCCGCCAGGACTAGCGGTTCCCTACGAGCAGTACTTC
>TRBV15|NA|TRBJ1-4|NA
CATSRDWATNEKLFF
TGTGCCACCAGCAGAGATTGGGCAACTAATGAAAAACTGTTTTTT
>TRBV28|NA|TRBJ2-7|TRBD2
CASSGLAGVPYEQYF
TGTGCCAGCAGTGGACTAGCGGGAGTACCCTACGAGCAGTACTTC
>TRBV5-1|NA|TRBJ1-2|NA
CASSLVLNYGYTF
TGCGCCAGCAGCTTGGTTTTAAACTATGGCTACACCTTC
>TRBV28|NA|TRBJ2-7|NA
CASGHTSYEQYF
TGTGCCAGCGGACATACCTCCTACGAGCAGTACTTC
>TRBV28|NA|TRBJ2-3|NA
CASSKSTDTQYF
TGTGCCAGCTCCAAAAGCACAGATACGCAGTATTTT
>TRBV6-5|NA|TRBJ2-7|NA
CASSPGTGDYEQYF
TGTGCCAGCAGTCCCGGGACTGGGGATTACGAGCAGTACTTC
>TRBV13|once|TRBJ2-3|TRBD2
CASSLGVAGVRTDTQYF
TGTGCCAGCAGCTTAGGGGTAGCGGGAGTGAGGACAGATACGCAGTATTTT
>TRBV5-1|NA|TRBJ1-6|TRBD1
CASSLGHTGQGASLHF
TGCGCCAGCAGCTTGGGCCACACGGGACAGGGGGCGTCCCTCCACTTT
>TRBV4-2|NA|TRBJ2-3|NA
CASSQVKGIDTQYF
TGTGCCAGCAGCCAAGTAAAGGGGATCGATACGCAGTATTTT
>TRBV2|NA|TRBJ1-5|NA
CASSVDRINQPQHF
TGTGCCAGCAGTGTAGACAGGATCAATCAGCCCCAGCATTTT
>TRBV7-7|NA|TRBJ1-3|NA
CASSPLDRGRNTIYF
TGTGCCAGCAGCCCCCTCGATCGAGGACGAAACACCATATATTTT
>TRBV29-1|NA|TRBJ2-6|NA
CSVGPSGANVLTF
TGCAGCGTTGGTCCAAGTGGGGCCAACGTCCTGACTTTC
>TRBV5-8|NA|TRBJ1-5|NA
CASSYERNQPQHF
TGTGCCAGTTCATATGAGCGCAATCAGCCCCAGCATTTT
>TRBV25-1|NA|TRBJ1-1|NA
CASSGVNTEAFF
TGTGCCAGCAGCGGTGTGAACACTGAAGCTTTCTTT
>TRBV18|NA|TRBJ1-3|NA
CASSPPGQIRAGNTIYF
TGTGCCAGCTCACCCCCGGGCCAAATTAGGGCTGGAAACACCATATATTTT